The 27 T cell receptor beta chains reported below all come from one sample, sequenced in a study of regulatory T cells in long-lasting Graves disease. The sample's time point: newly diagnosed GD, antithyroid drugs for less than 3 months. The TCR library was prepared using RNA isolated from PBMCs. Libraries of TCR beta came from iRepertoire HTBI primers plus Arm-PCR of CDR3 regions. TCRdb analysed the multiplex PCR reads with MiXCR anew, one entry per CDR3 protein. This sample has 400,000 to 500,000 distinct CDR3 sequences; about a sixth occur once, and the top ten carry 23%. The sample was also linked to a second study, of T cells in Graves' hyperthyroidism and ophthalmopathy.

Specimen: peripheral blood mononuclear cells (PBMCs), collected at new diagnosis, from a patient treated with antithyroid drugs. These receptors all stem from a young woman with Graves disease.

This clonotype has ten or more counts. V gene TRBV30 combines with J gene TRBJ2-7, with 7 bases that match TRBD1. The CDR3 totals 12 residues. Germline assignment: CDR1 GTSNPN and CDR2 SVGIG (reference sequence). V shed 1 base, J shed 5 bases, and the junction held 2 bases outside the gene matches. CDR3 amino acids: CAWSGGGHEQYF. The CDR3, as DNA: TGTGCCTGGAGTGGAGGGGGCCACGAGCAGTACTTC.

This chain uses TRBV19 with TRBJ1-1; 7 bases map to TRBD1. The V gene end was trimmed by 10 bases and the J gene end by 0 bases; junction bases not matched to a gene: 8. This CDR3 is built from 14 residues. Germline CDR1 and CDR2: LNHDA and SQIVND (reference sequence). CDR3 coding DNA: TGTGCCACTACTACGGGACAGTTGAACACTGAAGCTTTCTTT. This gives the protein CATTTGQLNTEAFF.

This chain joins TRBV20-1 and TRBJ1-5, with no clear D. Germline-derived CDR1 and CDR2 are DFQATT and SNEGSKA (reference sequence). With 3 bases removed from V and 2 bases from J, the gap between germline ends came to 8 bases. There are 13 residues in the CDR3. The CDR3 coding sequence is TGCAGTGCTAGTAGGGCAGGCAATCAGCCCCAGCATTTT. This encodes CSASRAGNQPQHF.

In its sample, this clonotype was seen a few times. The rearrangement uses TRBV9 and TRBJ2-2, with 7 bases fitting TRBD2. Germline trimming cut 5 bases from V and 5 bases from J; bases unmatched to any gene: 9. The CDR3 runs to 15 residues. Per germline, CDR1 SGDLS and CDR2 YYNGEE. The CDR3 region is CASSATGAGTGELFF. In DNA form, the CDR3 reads TGTGCCAGCAGTGCTACAGGAGCGGGAACCGGGGAGCTGTTTTTT.

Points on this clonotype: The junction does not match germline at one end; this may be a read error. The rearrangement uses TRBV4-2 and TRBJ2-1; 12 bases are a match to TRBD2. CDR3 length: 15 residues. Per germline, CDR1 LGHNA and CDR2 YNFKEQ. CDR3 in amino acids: CASSPGTSGSYGGVF. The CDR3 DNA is TGTGCCAGCAGCCCAGGGACTAGCGGGTCTTATGGGGGGGTCTTC.

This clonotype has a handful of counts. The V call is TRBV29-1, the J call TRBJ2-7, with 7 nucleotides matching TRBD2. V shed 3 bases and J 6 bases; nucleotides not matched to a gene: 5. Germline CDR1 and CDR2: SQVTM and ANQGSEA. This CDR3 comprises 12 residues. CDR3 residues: CSVEAGEFEQYF. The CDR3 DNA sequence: TGCAGCGTTGAGGCGGGAGAGTTCGAGCAGTACTTC.

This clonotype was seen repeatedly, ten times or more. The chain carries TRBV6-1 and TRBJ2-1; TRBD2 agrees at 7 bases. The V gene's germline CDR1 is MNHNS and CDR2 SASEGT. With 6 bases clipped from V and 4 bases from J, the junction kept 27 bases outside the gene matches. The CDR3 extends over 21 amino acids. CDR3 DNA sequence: TGTGCCAGCAGCTCGTCTAGCGGTTTACTTGGAGGAGTGCGAAGGTACAATGAGCAGTTCTTC. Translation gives CASSSSSGLLGGVRRYNEQFF.

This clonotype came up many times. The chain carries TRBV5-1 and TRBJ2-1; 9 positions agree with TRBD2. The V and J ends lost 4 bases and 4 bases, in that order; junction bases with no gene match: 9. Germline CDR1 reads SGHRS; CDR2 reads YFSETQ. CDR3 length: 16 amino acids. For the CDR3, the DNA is TGCGCCAGCAGCATCGACCTAGCGGGACGTTACAATGAGCAGTTCTTC. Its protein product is CASSIDLAGRYNEQFF.

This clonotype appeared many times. The CDR3 sequence is CASNSRGRLGNTIYF. The CDR3 nucleotides read TGTGCCAGCAACAGCAGGGGGCGCTTAGGAAACACCATATATTTT. The V gene is TRBV28, the J gene TRBJ1-3, with 8 bases identical to TRBD1. Germline V gene data show CDR1 as MDHEN and CDR2 as SYDVKM. This CDR3 contains 15 residues. V lost 7 bases to trimming and J lost 4 bases; unmatched junction nucleotides: 9.

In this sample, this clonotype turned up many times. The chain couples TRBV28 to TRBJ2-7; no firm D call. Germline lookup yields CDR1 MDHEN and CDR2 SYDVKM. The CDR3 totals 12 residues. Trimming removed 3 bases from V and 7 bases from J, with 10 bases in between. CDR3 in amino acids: CASSLNRLEQYF. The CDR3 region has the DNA TGTGCCAGCAGTTTGAATCGTTTGGAGCAGTACTTC.

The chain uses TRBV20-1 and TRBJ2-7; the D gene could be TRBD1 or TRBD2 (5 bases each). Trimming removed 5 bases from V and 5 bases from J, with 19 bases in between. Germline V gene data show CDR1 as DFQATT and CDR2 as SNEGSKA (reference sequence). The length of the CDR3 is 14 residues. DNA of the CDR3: TGCAGTGCTGATGACATGGGGGAAGAGGACGAGCAGTACTTC. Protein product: CSADDMGEEDEQYF.

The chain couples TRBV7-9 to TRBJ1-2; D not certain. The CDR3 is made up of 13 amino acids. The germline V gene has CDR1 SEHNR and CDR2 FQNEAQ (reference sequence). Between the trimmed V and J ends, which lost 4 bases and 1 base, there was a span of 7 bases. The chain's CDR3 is CASSSAVNYGYTF. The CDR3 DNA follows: TGTGCCAGCAGCTCGGCGGTTAACTATGGCTACACCTTC.

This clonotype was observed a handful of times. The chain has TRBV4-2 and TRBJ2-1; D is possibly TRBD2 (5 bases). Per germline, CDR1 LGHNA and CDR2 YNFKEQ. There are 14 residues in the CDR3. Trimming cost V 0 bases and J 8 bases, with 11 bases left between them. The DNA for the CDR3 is TGTGCCAGCAGCCAAGACGGAAGCGGCGATGAGCAGTTCTTC. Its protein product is CASSQDGSGDEQFF.

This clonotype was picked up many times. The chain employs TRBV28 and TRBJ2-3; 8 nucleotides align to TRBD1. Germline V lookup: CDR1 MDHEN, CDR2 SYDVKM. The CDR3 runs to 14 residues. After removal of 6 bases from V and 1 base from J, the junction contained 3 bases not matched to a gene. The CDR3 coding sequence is TGTGCCAGCAGAGGGACAGGTCGCACAGATACGCAGTATTTT. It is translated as CASRGTGRTDTQYF.

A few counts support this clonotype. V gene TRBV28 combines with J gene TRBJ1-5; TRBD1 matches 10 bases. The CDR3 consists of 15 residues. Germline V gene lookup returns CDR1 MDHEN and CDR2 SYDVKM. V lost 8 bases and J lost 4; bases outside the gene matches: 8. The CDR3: CASRSGGQGNQPQHF. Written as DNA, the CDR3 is TGTGCCAGCCGTTCCGGGGGACAGGGGAATCAGCCCCAGCATTTT.

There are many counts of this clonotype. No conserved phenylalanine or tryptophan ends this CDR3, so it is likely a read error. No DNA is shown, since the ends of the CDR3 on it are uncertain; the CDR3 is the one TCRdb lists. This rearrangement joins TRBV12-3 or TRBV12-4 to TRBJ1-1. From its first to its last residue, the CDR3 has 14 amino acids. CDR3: CASPSAGRGCVMGI.

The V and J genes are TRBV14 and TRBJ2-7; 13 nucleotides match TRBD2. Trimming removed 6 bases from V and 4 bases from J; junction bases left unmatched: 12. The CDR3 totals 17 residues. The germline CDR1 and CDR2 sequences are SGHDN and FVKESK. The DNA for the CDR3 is TGTGCCAGCAGGGGGACGCGACTAGCGGGAGGAAGTTACGAGCAGTACTTC. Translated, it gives CASRGTRLAGGSYEQYF. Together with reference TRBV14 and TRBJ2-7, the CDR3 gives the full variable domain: EAGVTQFPSHSVIEKGQTVTLRCDPISGHDNLYWYRRVMGKEIKFLLHFVKESKQDESGMPNNRFLAERTGGTYSTLKVQPAELEDSGVYFCASRGTRLAGGSYEQYFGPGTRLTVT.

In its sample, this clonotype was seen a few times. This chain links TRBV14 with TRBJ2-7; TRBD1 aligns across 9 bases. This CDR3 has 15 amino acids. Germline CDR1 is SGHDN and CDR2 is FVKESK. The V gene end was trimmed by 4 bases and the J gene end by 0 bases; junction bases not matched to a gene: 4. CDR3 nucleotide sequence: TGTGCCAGCAGCCGCGGGACAGGGATCTCCTACGAGCAGTACTTC. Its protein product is CASSRGTGISYEQYF.

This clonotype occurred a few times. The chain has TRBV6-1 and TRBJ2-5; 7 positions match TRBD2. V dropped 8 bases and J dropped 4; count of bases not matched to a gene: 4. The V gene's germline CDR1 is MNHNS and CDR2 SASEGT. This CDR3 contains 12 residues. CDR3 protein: CASWVAGETQYF. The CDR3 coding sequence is TGTGCCAGCTGGGTAGCGGGAGAGACCCAGTACTTC.

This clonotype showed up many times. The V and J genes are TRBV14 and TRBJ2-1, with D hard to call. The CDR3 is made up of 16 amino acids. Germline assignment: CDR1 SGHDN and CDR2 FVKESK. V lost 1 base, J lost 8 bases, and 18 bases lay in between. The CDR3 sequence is CASSQVGIPLRDEQFF. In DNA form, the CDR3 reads TGTGCCAGCAGCCAAGTAGGTATCCCCCTTCGGGATGAGCAGTTCTTC.

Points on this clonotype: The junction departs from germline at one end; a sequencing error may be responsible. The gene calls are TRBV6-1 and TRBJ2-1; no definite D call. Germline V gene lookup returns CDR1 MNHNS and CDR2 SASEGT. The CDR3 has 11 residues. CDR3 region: CASSFYSEQFF. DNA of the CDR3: TGTGCCAGCAGCTTCTACAGTGAGCAGTTCTTC.

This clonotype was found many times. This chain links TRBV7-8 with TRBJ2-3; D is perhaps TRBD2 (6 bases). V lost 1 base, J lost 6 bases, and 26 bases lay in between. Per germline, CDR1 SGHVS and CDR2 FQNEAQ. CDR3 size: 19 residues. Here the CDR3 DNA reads TGTGCCAGCAGCTTAGTTCCGGTAGGGGCGGGATTCCCTCGGGATACGCAGTATTTT. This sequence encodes CASSLVPVGAGFPRDTQYF.

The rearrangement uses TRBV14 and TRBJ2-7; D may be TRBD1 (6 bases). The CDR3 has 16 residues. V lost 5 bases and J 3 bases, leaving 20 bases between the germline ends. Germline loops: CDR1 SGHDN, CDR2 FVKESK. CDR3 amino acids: CASSAGTGRLDYEQYF. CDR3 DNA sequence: TGTGCCAGCAGCGCTGGCACAGGGCGTCTCGACTACGAGCAGTACTTC. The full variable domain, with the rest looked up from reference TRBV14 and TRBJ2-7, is EAGVTQFPSHSVIEKGQTVTLRCDPISGHDNLYWYRRVMGKEIKFLLHFVKESKQDESGMPNNRFLAERTGGTYSTLKVQPAELEDSGVYFCASSAGTGRLDYEQYFGPGTRLTVT.

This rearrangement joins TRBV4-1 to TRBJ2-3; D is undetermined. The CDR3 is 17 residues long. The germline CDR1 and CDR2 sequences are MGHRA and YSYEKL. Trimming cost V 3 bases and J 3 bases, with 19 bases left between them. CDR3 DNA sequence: TGCGCCAGCAGCCAGGAAGTAAGACCCTCCCGAACAGATACGCAGTATTTT. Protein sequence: CASSQEVRPSRTDTQYF.

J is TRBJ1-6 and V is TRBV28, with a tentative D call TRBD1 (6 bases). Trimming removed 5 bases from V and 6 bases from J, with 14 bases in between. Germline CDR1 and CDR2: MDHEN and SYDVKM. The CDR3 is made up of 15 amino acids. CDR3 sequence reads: CASSRQGMGNSPLHF. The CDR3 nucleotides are TGTGCCAGCAGTCGTCAGGGGATGGGTAATTCACCCCTCCACTTT.

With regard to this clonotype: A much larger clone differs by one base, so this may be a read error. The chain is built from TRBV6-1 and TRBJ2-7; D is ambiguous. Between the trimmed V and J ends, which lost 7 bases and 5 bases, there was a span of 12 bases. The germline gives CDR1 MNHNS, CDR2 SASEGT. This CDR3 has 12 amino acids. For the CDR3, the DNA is TGTGCCAGCAAGGACGAGGCCCACGAGCAGTACTTC. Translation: CASKDEAHEQYF.

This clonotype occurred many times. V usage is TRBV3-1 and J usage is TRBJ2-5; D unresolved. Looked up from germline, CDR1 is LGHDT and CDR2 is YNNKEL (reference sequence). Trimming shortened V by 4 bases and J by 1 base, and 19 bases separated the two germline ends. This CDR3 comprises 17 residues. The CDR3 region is CASSRRSIQTIQETQYF. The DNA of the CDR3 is TGTGCCAGCAGCCGACGAAGCATACAGACAATCCAAGAGACCCAGTACTTC.